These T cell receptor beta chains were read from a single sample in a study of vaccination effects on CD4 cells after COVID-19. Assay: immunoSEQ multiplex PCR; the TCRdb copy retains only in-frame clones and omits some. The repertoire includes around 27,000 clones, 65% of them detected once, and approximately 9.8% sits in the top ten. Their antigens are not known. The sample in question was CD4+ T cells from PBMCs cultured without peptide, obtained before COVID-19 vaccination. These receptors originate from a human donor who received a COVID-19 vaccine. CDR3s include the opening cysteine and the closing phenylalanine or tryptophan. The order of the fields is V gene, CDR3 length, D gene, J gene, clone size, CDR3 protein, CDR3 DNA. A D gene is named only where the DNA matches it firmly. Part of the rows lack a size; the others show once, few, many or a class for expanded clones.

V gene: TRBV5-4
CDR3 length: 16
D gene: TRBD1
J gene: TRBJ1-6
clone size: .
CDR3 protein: CASSLNRGAGNSPLHF
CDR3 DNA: TGTGCCAGCAGTCTAAACAGGGGGGCGGGTAATTCACCCCTCCACTTT

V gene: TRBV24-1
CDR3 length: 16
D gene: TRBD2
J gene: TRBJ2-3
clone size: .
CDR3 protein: CATSDLGTRGTDTQYF
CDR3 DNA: TGTGCCACCAGTGATTTGGGGACTAGGGGCACAGATACGCAGTATTTT

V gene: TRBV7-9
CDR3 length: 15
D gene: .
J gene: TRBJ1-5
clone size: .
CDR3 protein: CASSLGSNSNQPQHF
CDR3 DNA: TGTGCCAGCAGCCTGGGGTCAAATAGCAATCAGCCCCAGCATTTT

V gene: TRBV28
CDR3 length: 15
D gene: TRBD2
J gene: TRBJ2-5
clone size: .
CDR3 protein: CASSFLAGVRETQYF
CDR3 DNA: TGTGCCAGCAGTTTTCTAGCGGGAGTTCGAGAGACCCAGTACTTC

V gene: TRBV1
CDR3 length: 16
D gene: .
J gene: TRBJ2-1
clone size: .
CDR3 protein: CTSSQGGLADYNEQFF
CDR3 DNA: TGCACCAGCAGCCAGGGGGGACTAGCGGACTACAATGAGCAGTTCTTC

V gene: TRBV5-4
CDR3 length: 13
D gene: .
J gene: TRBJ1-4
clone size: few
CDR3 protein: CASSARTNEKLFF
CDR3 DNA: TGTGCCAGCAGTGCCAGAACCAATGAAAAACTGTTTTTT

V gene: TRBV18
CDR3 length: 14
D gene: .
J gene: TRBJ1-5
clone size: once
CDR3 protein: CASSPRGAGQPQHF
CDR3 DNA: TGTGCCAGCTCACCTCGGGGGGCCGGTCAGCCCCAGCATTTT

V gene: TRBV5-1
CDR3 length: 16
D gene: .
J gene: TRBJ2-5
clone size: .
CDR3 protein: CASSTNSGGTQETQYF
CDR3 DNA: TGCGCCAGCAGCACCAACTCAGGAGGGACACAAGAGACCCAGTACTTC

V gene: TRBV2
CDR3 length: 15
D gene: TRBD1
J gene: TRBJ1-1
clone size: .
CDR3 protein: CASSEQGAMGTEAFF
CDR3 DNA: TGTGCCAGCAGTGAACAGGGGGCAATGGGCACTGAAGCTTTCTTT

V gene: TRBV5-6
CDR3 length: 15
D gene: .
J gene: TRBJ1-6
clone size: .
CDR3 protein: CASSTGPTYNSPLHF
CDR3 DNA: TGTGCCAGCAGCACTGGACCGACCTATAATTCACCCCTCCACTTT

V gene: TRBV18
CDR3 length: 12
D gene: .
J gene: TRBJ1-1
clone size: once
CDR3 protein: CASSPTGIEAFF
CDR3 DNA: TGTGCCAGCTCACCTACAGGGATTGAAGCTTTCTTT

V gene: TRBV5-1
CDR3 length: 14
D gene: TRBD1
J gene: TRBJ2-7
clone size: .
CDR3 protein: CASSSGGVINEQYF
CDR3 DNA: TGCGCCAGCAGCTCAGGGGGAGTAATCAACGAGCAGTACTTC

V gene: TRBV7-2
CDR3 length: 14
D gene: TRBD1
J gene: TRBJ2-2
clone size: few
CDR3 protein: CASSLGQGTGELFF
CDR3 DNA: TGTGCCAGCAGCCTGGGACAGGGAACCGGGGAGCTGTTTTTT

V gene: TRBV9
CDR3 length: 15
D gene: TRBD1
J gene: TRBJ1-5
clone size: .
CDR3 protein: CASSVGTVSNQPQHF
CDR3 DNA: TGTGCCAGCAGCGTTGGGACAGTAAGCAATCAGCCCCAGCATTTT

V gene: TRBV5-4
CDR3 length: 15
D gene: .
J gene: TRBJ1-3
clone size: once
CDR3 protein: CASSLGGSSGNTIYF
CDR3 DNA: TGTGCCAGCAGCTTGGGGGGTAGCTCTGGAAACACCATATATTTT

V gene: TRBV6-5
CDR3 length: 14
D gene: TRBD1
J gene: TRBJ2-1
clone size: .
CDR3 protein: CASSRTGSYNEQFF
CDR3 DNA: TGTGCCAGCAGCCGGACAGGGTCCTACAATGAGCAGTTCTTC

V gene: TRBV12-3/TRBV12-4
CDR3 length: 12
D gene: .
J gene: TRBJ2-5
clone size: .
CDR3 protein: CASSWDWETQYF
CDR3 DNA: TGTGCCAGCAGTTGGGACTGGGAGACCCAGTACTTC

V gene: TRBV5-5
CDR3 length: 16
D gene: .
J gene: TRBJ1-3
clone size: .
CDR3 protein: CASSWGNPGSGNTIYF
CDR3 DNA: TGTGCCAGCAGCTGGGGGAATCCAGGCTCTGGAAACACCATATATTTT

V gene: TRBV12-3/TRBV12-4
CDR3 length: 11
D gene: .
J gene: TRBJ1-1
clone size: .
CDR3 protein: CASSKQGRAFF
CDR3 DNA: TGTGCCAGCAGCAAACAGGGTCGGGCTTTCTTT

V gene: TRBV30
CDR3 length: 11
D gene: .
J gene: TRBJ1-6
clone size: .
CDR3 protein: CAWSVNSPLHF
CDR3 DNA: TGTGCCTGGAGTGTAAATTCACCCCTCCACTTT

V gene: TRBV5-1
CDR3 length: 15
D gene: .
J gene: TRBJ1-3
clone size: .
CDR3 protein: CASSLLGLEVDTIYF
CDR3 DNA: TGCGCCAGCAGCTTGTTAGGCTTGGAGGTGGACACCATATATTTT

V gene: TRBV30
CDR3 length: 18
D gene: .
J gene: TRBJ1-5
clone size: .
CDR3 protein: CAWSVRWVGGLGNQPQHF
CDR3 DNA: TGTGCCTGGAGTGTCCGGTGGGTGGGGGGGCTCGGGAATCAGCCCCAGCATTTT

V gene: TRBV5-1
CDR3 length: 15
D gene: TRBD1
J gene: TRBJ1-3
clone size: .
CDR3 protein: CASSGQQGWGNTIYF
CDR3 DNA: TGCGCCAGCAGCGGTCAACAGGGGTGGGGAAACACCATATATTTT

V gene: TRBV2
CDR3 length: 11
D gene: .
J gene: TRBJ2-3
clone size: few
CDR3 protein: CASGSLDTQYF
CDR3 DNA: TGTGCCAGCGGATCCCTAGATACGCAGTATTTT

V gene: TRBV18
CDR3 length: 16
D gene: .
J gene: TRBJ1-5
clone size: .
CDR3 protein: CASSPPVGGKDQPQHF
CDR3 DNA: TGTGCCAGCTCACCACCTGTCGGGGGCAAAGATCAGCCCCAGCATTTT

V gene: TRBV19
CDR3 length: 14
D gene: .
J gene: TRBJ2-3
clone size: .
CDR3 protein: CAAGRGTSTDTQYF
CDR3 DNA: TGTGCAGCAGGACGGGGGACTAGCACAGATACGCAGTATTTT

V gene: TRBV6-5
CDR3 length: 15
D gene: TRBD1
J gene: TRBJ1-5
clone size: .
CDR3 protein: CASSYSGDRGQPQHF
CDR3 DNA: TGTGCCAGCAGTTACTCCGGGGACAGGGGTCAGCCCCAGCATTTT

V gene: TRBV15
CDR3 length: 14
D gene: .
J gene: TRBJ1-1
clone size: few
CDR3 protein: CATSPPQGNTEAFF
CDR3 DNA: TGTGCCACCAGCCCCCCCCAGGGGAACACTGAAGCTTTCTTT

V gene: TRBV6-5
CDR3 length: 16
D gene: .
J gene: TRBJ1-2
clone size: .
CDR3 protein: CASSYSMEGAVDGYTF
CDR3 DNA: TGTGCCAGCAGTTACTCGATGGAGGGCGCCGTGGATGGCTACACCTTC

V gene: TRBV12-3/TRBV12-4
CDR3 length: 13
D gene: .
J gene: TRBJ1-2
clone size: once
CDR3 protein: CASSFTGSYGYTF
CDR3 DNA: TGTGCCAGCAGTTTTACGGGGTCCTATGGCTACACCTTC

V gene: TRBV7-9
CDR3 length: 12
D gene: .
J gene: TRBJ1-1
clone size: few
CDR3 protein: CASSRGPGGAFF
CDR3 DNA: TGTGCCAGCAGCCGAGGGCCGGGCGGAGCTTTCTTT

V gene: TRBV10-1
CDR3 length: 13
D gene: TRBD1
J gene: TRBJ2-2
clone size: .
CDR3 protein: CASRQGTTGELFF
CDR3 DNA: TGCGCCAGCAGACAGGGGACCACCGGGGAGCTGTTTTTT

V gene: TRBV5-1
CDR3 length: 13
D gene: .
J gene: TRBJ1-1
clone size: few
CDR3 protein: CASSSRPGTKAFF
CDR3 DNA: TGCGCCAGCAGCTCCCGCCCGGGCACTAAAGCTTTCTTT

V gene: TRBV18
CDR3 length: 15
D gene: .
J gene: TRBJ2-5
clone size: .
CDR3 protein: CASSPETNLQETQYF
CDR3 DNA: TGTGCCAGCTCACCGGAGACTAACCTTCAAGAGACCCAGTACTTC

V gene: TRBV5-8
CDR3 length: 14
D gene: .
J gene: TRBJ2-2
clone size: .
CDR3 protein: CASTISRYTGELFF
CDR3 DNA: TGTGCCAGCACCATCTCTAGGTACACCGGGGAGCTGTTTTTT

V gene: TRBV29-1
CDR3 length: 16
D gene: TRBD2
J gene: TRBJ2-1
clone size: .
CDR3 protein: CSVAPRLAGVSNEQFF
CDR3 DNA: TGCAGCGTTGCCCCCCGACTAGCGGGAGTCAGCAATGAGCAGTTCTTC

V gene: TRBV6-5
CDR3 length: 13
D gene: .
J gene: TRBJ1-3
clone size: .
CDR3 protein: CASGTNSGNTIYF
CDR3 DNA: TGTGCCAGCGGGACTAACTCTGGAAACACCATATATTTT

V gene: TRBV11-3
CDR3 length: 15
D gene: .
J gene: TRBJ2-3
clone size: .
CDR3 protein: CASSLGGTLTDTQYF
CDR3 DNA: TGTGCCAGCAGCTTAGGCGGGACTTTGACAGATACGCAGTATTTT

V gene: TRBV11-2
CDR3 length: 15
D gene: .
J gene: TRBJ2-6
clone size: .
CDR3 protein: CASSSPAPGANVLTF
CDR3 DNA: TGTGCCAGCAGCTCACCGGCACCTGGGGCCAACGTCCTGACTTTC

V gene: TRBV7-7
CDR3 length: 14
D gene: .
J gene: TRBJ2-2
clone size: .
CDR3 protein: CASSFGGNTGELFF
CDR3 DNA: TGTGCCAGCAGCTTTGGGGGAAACACCGGGGAGCTGTTTTTT

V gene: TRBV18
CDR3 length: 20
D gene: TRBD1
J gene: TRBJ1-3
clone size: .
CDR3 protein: CASSPPSIIIGQGTGNTIYF
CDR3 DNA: TGTGCCAGCTCACCGCCGTCGATTATAATCGGACAGGGAACTGGAAACACCATATATTTT

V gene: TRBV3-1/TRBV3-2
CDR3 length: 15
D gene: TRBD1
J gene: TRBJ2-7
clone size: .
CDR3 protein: CASSPPRQGAYEQYF
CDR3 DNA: TGTGCCAGCAGCCCCCCACGACAGGGTGCCTACGAGCAGTACTTC

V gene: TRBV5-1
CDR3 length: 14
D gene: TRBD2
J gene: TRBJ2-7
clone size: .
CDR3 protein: CASAGLAGAFEQYF
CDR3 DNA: TGCGCCAGCGCCGGTCTAGCGGGAGCTTTTGAGCAGTACTTC

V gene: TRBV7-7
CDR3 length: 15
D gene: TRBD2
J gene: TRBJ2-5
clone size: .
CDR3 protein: CASSLSPSGQETQYF
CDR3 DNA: TGTGCCAGCAGCTTATCTCCTAGCGGCCAAGAGACCCAGTACTTC

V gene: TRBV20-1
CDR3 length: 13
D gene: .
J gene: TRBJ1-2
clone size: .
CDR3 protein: CSASGSTNYGYTF
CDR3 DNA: TGCAGTGCTAGTGGGAGCACTAACTATGGCTACACCTTC

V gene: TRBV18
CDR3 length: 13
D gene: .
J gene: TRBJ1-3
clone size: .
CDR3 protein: CASSPGTRNTIYF
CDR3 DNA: TGTGCCAGCTCACCCGGGACGCGAAACACCATATATTTT

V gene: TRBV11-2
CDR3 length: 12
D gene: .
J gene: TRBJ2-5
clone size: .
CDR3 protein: CASSLAEETQYF
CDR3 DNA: TGTGCCAGCAGCTTAGCGGAAGAGACCCAGTACTTC

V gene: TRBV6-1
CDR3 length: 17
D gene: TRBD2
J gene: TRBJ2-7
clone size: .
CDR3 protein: CASSGPPGTSISYEQYF
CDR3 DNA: TGTGCCAGCAGTGGACCTCCAGGGACTAGCATTTCCTACGAGCAGTACTTC

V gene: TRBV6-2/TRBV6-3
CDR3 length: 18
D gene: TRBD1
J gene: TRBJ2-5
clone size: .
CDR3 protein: CASSRRQGRVLKGETQYF
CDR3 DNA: TGTGCCAGCAGTCGCCGACAGGGTCGGGTTTTGAAGGGAGAGACCCAGTACTTC

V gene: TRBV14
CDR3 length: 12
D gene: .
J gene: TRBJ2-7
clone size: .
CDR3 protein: CASSQVRYEQYF
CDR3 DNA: TGTGCCAGCAGCCAAGTTCGTTACGAGCAGTACTTC

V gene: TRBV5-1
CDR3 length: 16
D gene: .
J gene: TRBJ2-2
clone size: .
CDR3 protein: CASSPAGTAGPGELFF
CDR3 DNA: TGCGCCAGCAGCCCAGCCGGGACTGCCGGGCCCGGGGAGCTGTTTTTT

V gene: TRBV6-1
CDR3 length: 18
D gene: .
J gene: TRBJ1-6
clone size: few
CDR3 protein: CASSEYHPRTGYNSPLHF
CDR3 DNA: TGTGCCAGCAGTGAGTATCATCCCAGGACGGGATATAATTCACCCCTCCACTTT

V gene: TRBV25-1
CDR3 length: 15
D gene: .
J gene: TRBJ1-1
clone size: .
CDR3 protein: CASSVRAAGGTEAFF
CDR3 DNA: TGTGCCAGCAGTGTCAGGGCCGCCGGTGGTACTGAAGCTTTCTTT

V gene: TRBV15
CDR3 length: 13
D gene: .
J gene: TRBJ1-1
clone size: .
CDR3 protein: CATSRDGNTEAFF
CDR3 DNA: TGTGCCACCAGCAGAGACGGGAACACTGAAGCTTTCTTT